This TCR beta chain was sequenced in a study of liver allograft versus peripheral blood T cells (dated by TCRdb to about 2020). Some background on the complete study: In liver transplant recipients, the study looked at T cell receptor repertoires in the peripheral blood and set them against the repertoires found within the transplanted livers.

The sequencer was an Illumina MiSeq. TCRdb ran its own pipeline on the public reads, namely fastp trimming at Q25 and MiXCR clone calling, and kept in-frame beta chains. Duplicate CDR3 protein sequences are folded into a single record with the most common DNA and genes. Counted in this sample were over 5,000 distinct CDR3 sequences; roughly 15% of them appeared once. Of the sample, around 7.1% falls within the top ten clones. Counted from cysteine to phenylalanine, this CDR3 has 14 amino acids. This entry keeps only the CDR3 DNA: 42 bases, framed from base 1. V gives up 4 bases and J gives up 2 bases, and the segment between their germline ends measures 9 bases. Per the germline V gene (reference sequence), DFQATT is the CDR1 and SNEGSKA is the CDR2. General study outcomes and caveats: The T cell receptor repertoires within liver allografts were reported to be different from the T cell receptor repertoires detected in peripheral blood.

This clonotype was counted only a few times. The specificity of this receptor is unknown. One base away there is no much larger clone; base qualities are not given. The rearrangement combines TRBV20-1 with TRBJ2-6; a confident D gene designation cannot be given. The TCR was taken from a human patient who had a liver transplant. After a transplant, some T cells may be of graft donor origin. The DNA reads TGCAGTGCTATTGGCGGAGCTGGGGCCAACGTCCTGACTTTC. Its translation reads: CSAIGGAGANVLTF.